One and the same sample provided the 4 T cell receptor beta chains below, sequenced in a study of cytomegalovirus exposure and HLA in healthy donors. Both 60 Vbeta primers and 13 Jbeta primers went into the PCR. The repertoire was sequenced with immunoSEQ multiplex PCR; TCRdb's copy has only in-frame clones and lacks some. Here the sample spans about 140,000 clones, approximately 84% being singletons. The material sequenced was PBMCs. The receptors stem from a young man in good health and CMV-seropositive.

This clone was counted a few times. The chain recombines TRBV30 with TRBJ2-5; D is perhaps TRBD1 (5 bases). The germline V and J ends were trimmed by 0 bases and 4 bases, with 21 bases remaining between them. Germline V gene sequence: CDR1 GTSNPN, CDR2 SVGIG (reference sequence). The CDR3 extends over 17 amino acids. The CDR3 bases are TGTGCCTGGAGTGTACTACAGGTGAGTAGTAGGAGAGAGACCCAGTACTTC. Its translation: CAWSVLQVSSRRETQYF.

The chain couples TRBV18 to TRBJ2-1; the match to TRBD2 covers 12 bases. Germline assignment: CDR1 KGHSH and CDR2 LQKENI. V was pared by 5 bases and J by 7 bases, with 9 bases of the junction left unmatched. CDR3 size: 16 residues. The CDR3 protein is CASSAALAGGQNEQFF. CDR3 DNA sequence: TGTGCCAGCTCAGCCGCCCTAGCGGGAGGGCAGAATGAGCAGTTCTTC.

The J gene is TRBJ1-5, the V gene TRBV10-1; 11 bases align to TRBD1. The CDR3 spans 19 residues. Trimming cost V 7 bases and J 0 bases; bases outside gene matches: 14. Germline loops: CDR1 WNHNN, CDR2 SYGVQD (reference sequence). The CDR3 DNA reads TGCGCCAGCACCGTTAGGACAGGGGGCATGGGGGATAGCAATCAGCCCCAGCATTTT. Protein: CASTVRTGGMGDSNQPQHF.

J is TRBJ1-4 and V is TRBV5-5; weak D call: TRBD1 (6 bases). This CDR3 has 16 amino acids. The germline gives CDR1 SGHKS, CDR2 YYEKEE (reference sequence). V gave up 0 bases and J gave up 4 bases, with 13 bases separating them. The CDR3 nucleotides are TGTGCCAGCAGCTTGGGGACAGTGATAGATAATGAAAAACTGTTTTTT. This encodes CASSLGTVIDNEKLFF.